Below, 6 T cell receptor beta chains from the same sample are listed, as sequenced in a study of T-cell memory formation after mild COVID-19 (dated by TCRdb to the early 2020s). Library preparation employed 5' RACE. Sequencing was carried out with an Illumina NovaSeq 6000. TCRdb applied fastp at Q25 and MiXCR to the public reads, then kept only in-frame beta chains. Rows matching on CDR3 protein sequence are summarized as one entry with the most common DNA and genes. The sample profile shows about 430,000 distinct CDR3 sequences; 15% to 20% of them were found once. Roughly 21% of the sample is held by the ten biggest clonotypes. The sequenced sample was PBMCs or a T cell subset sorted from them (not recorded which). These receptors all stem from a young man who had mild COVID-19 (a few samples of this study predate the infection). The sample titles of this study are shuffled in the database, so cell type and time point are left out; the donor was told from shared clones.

CDR3 residues: CASSASGDANTEAFF. CDR3 bases: TGTGCCAGCAGCGCCTCAGGGGACGCGAACACTGAAGCTTTCTTT. This chain uses TRBV5-5 with TRBJ1-1; D possibly corresponds to TRBD1 (6 bases). V was shortened by 4 bases and J by 1 base, with 14 bases between the two germline ends. Germline-derived CDR1 and CDR2 are SGHKS and YYEKEE (reference sequence). The CDR3 is 15 amino acids.

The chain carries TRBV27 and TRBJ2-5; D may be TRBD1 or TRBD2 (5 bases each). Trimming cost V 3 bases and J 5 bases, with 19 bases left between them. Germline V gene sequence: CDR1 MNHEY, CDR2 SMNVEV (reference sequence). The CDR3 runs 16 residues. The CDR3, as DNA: TGTGCCAGCAGTTTGTCGGCTGCCGGGACCGGGGAGACCCAGTACTTC. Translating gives CASSLSAAGTGETQYF.

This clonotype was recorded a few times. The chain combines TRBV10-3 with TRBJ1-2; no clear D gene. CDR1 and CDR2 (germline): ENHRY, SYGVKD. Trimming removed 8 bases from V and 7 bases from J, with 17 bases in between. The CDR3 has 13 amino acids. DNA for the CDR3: TGTGCCATCGGCAGCGGTGAGATATCTGGCTACACCTTC. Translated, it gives CAIGSGEISGYTF.

CDR3 loop: CASSHDDQGSTEAFF. Written as DNA, the CDR3 is TGTGCCAGCAGCCACGACGATCAGGGATCCACTGAAGCTTTCTTT. This chain connects TRBV3-1 to TRBJ1-1; D is perhaps TRBD1 (5 bases). This CDR3 contains 15 residues. Germline CDR1 is LGHDT and CDR2 is YNNKEL (reference sequence). Trimming cost V 3 bases and J 4 bases, with 15 bases left between them.

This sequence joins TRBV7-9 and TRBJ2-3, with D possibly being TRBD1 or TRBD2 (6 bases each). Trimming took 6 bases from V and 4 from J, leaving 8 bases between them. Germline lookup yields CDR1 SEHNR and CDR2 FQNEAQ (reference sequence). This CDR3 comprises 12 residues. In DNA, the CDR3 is TGTGCCAGCAGGGGGGGCGCAGATACGCAGTATTTT. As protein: CASRGGADTQYF.

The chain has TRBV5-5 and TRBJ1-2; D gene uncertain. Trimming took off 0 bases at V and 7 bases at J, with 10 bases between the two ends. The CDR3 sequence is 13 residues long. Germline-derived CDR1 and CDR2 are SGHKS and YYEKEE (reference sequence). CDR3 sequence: CASSLVKGVGYTF. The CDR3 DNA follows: TGTGCCAGCAGCTTGGTCAAGGGAGTTGGCTACACCTTC.